The rows below give T cell receptor beta chains drawn from one sample of a study of OX40 agonist ivuxolimab in advanced cancers. TCRdb's table, derived via immunoSEQ multiplex PCR, lists solely in-frame clones and lacks some. The sample consists of 30,000 to 40,000 clones, approximately 83% of them appearing once. The material sequenced was CD4+ or CD8+ T cells sorted from blood, taken in a trial of the OX40 agonist ivuxolimab. These receptors all come from an adult with an advanced solid tumor such as melanoma, head and neck, liver or kidney cancer. The conserved cysteine and the conserved F or W are not part of the CDR3 here. The order of the fields is J gene, D gene, V gene, CDR3 protein. The D gene is left open where the match is weak.

TRBJ2-7,NA,TRBV7-9,ASSPQYEQY
TRBJ2-7,TRBD2,TRBV4-2,ASSQERGSSYEQY
TRBJ1-6,NA,TRBV4-1,ASSQAVDGSPLH
TRBJ1-5,TRBD1,TRBV28,ASSFKGQIPPQH
TRBJ1-3,TRBD1,TRBV5-1,ASSPRTGDSGNTIY
TRBJ1-2,NA,TRBV11-2,ASSPEGGLANYGYT
TRBJ1-2,TRBD1,TRBV7-6,ASSYPGTASYGYT
TRBJ2-3,NA,TRBV7-3,ASSLTSGETDTQY
TRBJ1-1,NA,TRBV11-2,ASGYLDRSNTEAF
TRBJ2-7,TRBD1,TRBV6-4,ASSETTGLVYEQY
TRBJ2-7,NA,TRBV5-1,ASESGTSRNYEQY
TRBJ1-3,NA,TRBV29-1,SDPNADTSPNTIY
TRBJ2-6,TRBD2,TRBV7-9,ASSLDLAGVPGANVLT
TRBJ2-3,NA,TRBV5-1,ASRPLGTDTQY
TRBJ2-1,TRBD2,TRBV27,ASSGSYEQF
TRBJ2-1,TRBD2,TRBV19,ASTPSGARVYNEQF
TRBJ2-3,TRBD2,TRBV29-1,SVFKAGGTDTQY
TRBJ2-7,TRBD1,TRBV7-3,ASSHRGMGYEQY
TRBJ2-7,NA,TRBV6-1,ASSETWGTYEQY
TRBJ2-1,NA,TRBV5-1,ASSLELEDEQF
TRBJ2-1,TRBD2,TRBV27,ASSSGTSGVYNEQF
TRBJ1-1,NA,TRBV30,AWREALKVGLNTEAF
TRBJ1-2,NA,TRBV5-6,ASRGEGGFNYGYT
TRBJ1-2,TRBD1,TRBV11-2,ASSPLGTGIDGYT
TRBJ1-5,NA,TRBV10-2,ATSSLGGPAQH
TRBJ2-1,TRBD2,TRBV4-2,ASSQAAGEEYNEQF